These 29 T cell receptor beta chains were sequenced from one sample in a study of shared clonotypes between healthy human individuals. Only in-frame clones appear in the TCRdb table, and some are missing; sequencing was by immunoSEQ multiplex PCR. The repertoire holds approximately 2,300,000 clones, with just under 95% as singletons. The material sequenced was naive CD4+ T cells from PBMCs. Indicated subset: CD45RA+ positively selected. The receptors stem from a man aged 18 to 29 in good health. Some clones in this sample may be carry-over from other donors' samples.

Only a few counts were recorded for this clone. The same CDR3 can be traced to other DNA sequences in this sample. The V call is TRBV30, the J call TRBJ1-5, with D unresolved. CDR1 GTSNPN and CDR2 SVGIG come from the germline V gene (reference sequence). Deletions cut 0 bases from V and 2 bases from J, with 5 bases between. CDR3 length equals 13 residues. CDR3 loop: CAWSVSGNQPQHF. The CDR3 DNA sequence: TGTGCCTGGAGTGTCTCAGGCAATCAGCCCCAGCATTTT.

The genes are TRBV28 and TRBJ2-1, with 7 positions matching TRBD1. Germline CDR1 MDHEN, CDR2 SYDVKM. The CDR3 has 14 amino acids. V trimming: 6 bases; J trimming: 4 bases; junction bases outside the gene matches: 6. CDR3 bases: TGTGCCAGCAGACCCCGGGGACAGTACAATGAGCAGTTCTTC. Its protein product is CASRPRGQYNEQFF.

This chain connects TRBV7-2 to TRBJ1-1; D uncertain. The germline gives CDR1 SGHTA, CDR2 FQGNSA. V lost 1 base and J lost 4, with 16 bases in between. This CDR3 contains 16 residues. In DNA, the CDR3 is TGTGCCAGCAGCTTAGGGAGCCGATTGGGTGGCACTGAAGCTTTCTTT. Protein product: CASSLGSRLGGTEAFF.

This clone was detected once. The V call is TRBV5-5, the J call TRBJ2-3, with 12 bases lining up with TRBD2. The ends lost 0 bases at V and 2 bases at J; junction bases unmatched: 10. The CDR3 extends over 19 amino acids. Germline CDR1 SGHKS, CDR2 YYEKEE (reference sequence). CDR3 nucleotides: TGTGCCAGCAGCTTGGGGTTCGCTAGCGGGAGGGCCCCCACAGATACGCAGTATTTT. This translates into CASSLGFASGRAPTDTQYF.

The chain joins TRBV19 to TRBJ2-2; TRBD1 matches 10 bases. J lost 1 base, V lost 3 bases, and 2 bases had no gene match. This CDR3 contains 16 residues. CDR1 is LNHDA and CDR2 is SQIVND in the germline V gene (reference sequence). CDR3 amino acids: CASSMTGGKNTGELFF. In DNA form, the CDR3 reads TGTGCCAGTAGTATGACAGGGGGCAAGAACACCGGGGAGCTGTTTTTT. Looking up the rest from reference TRBV19 and TRBJ2-2 gives the full variable domain: DGGITQSPKYLFRKEGQNVTLSCEQNLNHDAMYWYRQDPGQGLRLIYYSQIVNDFQKGDIAEGYSVSREKKESFPLTVTSAQKNPTAFYLCASSMTGGKNTGELFFGEGSRLTVL.

On this clone itself: Additional DNA sequences in this sample encode the identical CDR3. This rearrangement joins TRBV29-1 to TRBJ2-7; tentative D call: TRBD2 (6 bases). Germline V lookup: CDR1 SQVTM, CDR2 ANQGSEA. The CDR3 runs to 11 residues. V was cut by 3 bases and J by 4 bases, with 7 bases left in between. The CDR3 DNA sequence: TGCAGCGTTGATGGAGGGTACGAGCAGTACTTC. Amino acids: CSVDGGYEQYF.

Here the CDR3 reads CASSLAGGRVQETQYF. As DNA, the CDR3 is TGCGCCAGCAGCTTGGCAGGGGGGCGCGTCCAAGAGACCCAGTACTTC. The genes are TRBV5-1 and TRBJ2-5; D possibly corresponds to TRBD1 (7 bases). The germline CDR1 and CDR2 sequences are SGHRS and YFSETQ. Trimming cost V 0 bases and J 1 base, with 13 bases left between them. The CDR3 length is 16 residues.

The chain links TRBV5-5 to TRBJ1-4; perhaps TRBD1 as D (5 bases). CDR1 and CDR2 (germline): SGHKS, YYEKEE (reference sequence). V lost 6 bases and J lost 7, with 19 bases in between. The CDR3 is 15 amino acids. This CDR3 reads CASNGLVQGGEKLFF. CDR3 bases: TGTGCCAGCAATGGATTGGTGCAGGGAGGTGAAAAACTGTTTTTT.

This clone has only one observation. The chain joins TRBV11-1 to TRBJ2-3; TRBD2 agrees at 11 bases. The J segment lost 0 bases and the V segment lost 2 bases, leaving 1 base of the junction unmatched. Looked up from germline, CDR1 is SGHAT and CDR2 is FQDESV (reference sequence). CDR3 length: 16 amino acids. The CDR3 region is CASSLRTSGSTDTQYF. The CDR3 coding sequence is TGTGCCAGCAGCTTACGGACTAGCGGGAGCACAGATACGCAGTATTTT. Full variable domain (missing parts from reference TRBV11-1 and TRBJ2-3): EAEVAQSPRYKITEKSQAVAFWCDPISGHATLYWYRQILGQGPELLVQFQDESVVDDSQLPKDRFSAERLKGVDSTLKIQPAELGDSAMYLCASSLRTSGSTDTQYFGPGTRLTVL.

This clone occurred a few times. The rearrangement joins TRBV6-1 to TRBJ1-4; no clear D. CDR1 is MNHNS and CDR2 is SASEGT in the germline V gene. CDR3 length: 15 residues. Trimming took off 8 bases at V and 8 bases at J, with 21 bases between the two ends. CDR3: CASGPGSIMGEKLFF. CDR3 coding DNA: TGTGCCAGCGGGCCTGGCAGCATCATGGGGGAAAAACTGTTTTTT.

About this clone: Additional DNA sequences in this sample encode the identical CDR3. The chain combines TRBV7-9 with TRBJ1-3; D gene uncertain. Between the trimmed V and J ends, which lost 1 base and 7 bases, there was a span of 11 bases. Germline values: CDR1 SEHNR, CDR2 FQNEAQ (reference sequence). There are 14 residues in the CDR3. Here the CDR3 DNA reads TGTGCCAGCAGCTTAGACCGGACGGGGAACACCATATATTTT. It is translated as CASSLDRTGNTIYF.

The gene calls are TRBV5-6 and TRBJ2-3; 9 bases match TRBD1. CDR1 and CDR2 from the germline V gene are SGHDT and YYEEEE. The CDR3 covers 15 residues. Germline trimming cut 2 bases from V and 5 bases from J; bases unmatched to any gene: 6. The CDR3 coding sequence is TGTGCCAGCAGCTTAACAGGGGGCGCAGGAGATACGCAGTATTTT. It translates to CASSLTGGAGDTQYF.

On this clone itself: At one of its ends the junction is not consistent with the germline gene, which may arise from a read error. V usage is TRBV28 and J usage is TRBJ1-2; no definite D call. In germline, CDR1 is MDHEN, CDR2 SYDVKM. The CDR3 consists of 10 residues. CDR3 sequence reads: CASSGRFSAF. CDR3 nucleotide sequence: TGTGCCAGCAGTGGAAGATTCTCGGCCTTC.

The V call is TRBV4-1, the J call TRBJ2-7, with D possibly being TRBD1 (7 bases). V lost 3 bases and J 6 bases, leaving 15 bases between the germline ends. The CDR3 loop spans 14 amino acids. Germline assignment: CDR1 MGHRA and CDR2 YSYEKL. This CDR3 is CASSQVSQGGEQYF. The CDR3 bases are TGCGCCAGCAGCCAGGTCTCGCAGGGGGGCGAGCAGTACTTC.

The chain combines TRBV6-1 with TRBJ2-7, with D perhaps matching TRBD1 (6 bases). The CDR3 is made up of 13 amino acids. V lost 3 bases to trimming and J lost 12 bases, with 18 bases between them. Germline V lookup: CDR1 MNHNS, CDR2 SASEGT. CDR3 nucleotide sequence: TGTGCCAGCAGTGACCTGGACAGATCAATAGCGTACTTC. It is translated as CASSDLDRSIAYF.

The rearrangement joins TRBV28 to TRBJ2-2; 9 bases are shared with TRBD2. Germline CDR1 reads MDHEN; CDR2 reads SYDVKM. CDR3 length: 17 amino acids. V lost 6 bases to trimming and J lost 9 bases; unmatched junction nucleotides: 17. Here the CDR3 reads CASSRGRLAGGPRELFF. As DNA, the CDR3 is TGTGCCAGCAGCCGGGGGCGATTGGCGGGAGGGCCCCGGGAGCTGTTTTTT.

This clone was detected once. The V call is TRBV19, the J call TRBJ2-5, with D perhaps TRBD1 (6 bases). CDR1 is LNHDA and CDR2 is SQIVND in the germline V gene (reference sequence). The length of the CDR3 is 15 residues. V was shortened by 6 bases and J by 0 bases, with 14 bases between the two germline ends. The DNA of the CDR3 is TGTGCCAGTAGCTCTACCCGACAGGACCAAGAGACCCAGTACTTC. It specifies CASSSTRQDQETQYF.

J is TRBJ2-5 and V is TRBV15, with D possibly being TRBD2 (6 bases). Germline assignment: CDR1 LNHNV and CDR2 YYDKDF (reference sequence). This CDR3 contains 14 residues. The V and J ends lost 1 base and 2 bases respectively, with 8 bases between them. CDR3 coding DNA: TGTGCCACCAGCAGAGGCGGGATACAAGAGACCCAGTACTTC. Its translation is CATSRGGIQETQYF.

The V and J genes are TRBV10-2 and TRBJ1-1; D ambiguous. Germline CDR1 is WSHSY and CDR2 is SAAADI. Trimming cost V 1 base and J 1 base, with 7 bases left between them. The CDR3 is 14 amino acids. The chain's CDR3 is CASSEYGANTEAFF. Here the CDR3 DNA reads TGCGCCAGCAGTGAGTATGGTGCGAACACTGAAGCTTTCTTT.

The CDR3 loop reads CASSRQGLSGYTF. The CDR3 region has the DNA TGTGCCAGCAGCAGACAGGGCCTGAGTGGCTACACCTTC. This chain links TRBV6-4 with TRBJ1-2, with 7 bases aligning to TRBD1. The V segment lost 6 bases and the J segment 7 bases; nucleotides outside the gene matches: 8. The CDR3 length is 13 residues. Germline V gene lookup returns CDR1 MRHNA and CDR2 SNTAGT.

V gene TRBV5-4 combines with J gene TRBJ2-3; 11 bases fit TRBD2. Germline V gene lookup returns CDR1 SGHNT and CDR2 YYREEE (reference sequence). The CDR3 loop spans 15 amino acids. V shed 4 bases and J 5 bases; nucleotides not matched to a gene: 6. The CDR3 spells CASSPTSGSKDTQYF. For the CDR3, the DNA is TGTGCCAGCAGCCCAACTAGCGGGAGTAAAGATACGCAGTATTTT. The whole variable domain, remainder taken from reference TRBV5-4 and TRBJ2-3, is ETGVTQSPTHLIKTRGQQVTLRCSSQSGHNTVSWYQQALGQGPQFIFQYYREEENGRGNFPPRFSGLQFPNYSSELNVNALELDDSALYLCASSPTSGSKDTQYFGPGTRLTVL.

The DNA for the CDR3 is TGTGCCAGCAGCTTAGGAAGGGGGGCATCTAGCACAGATACGCAGTATTTT. Encoded protein: CASSLGRGASSTDTQYF. The chain recombines TRBV11-2 with TRBJ2-3; D is tentatively TRBD1 or TRBD2 (6 bases each). V was trimmed by 1 base and J by 0 bases, leaving 14 bases between them. Germline values: CDR1 SGHAT, CDR2 FQNNGV. This CDR3 spans 17 amino acids.

This chain uses TRBV4-2 with TRBJ2-3; 7 positions agree with TRBD1. CDR1 and CDR2 (germline): LGHNA, YNFKEQ. The V segment lost 2 bases and the J segment 4 bases; nucleotides outside the gene matches: 9. This CDR3 has 16 residues. For the CDR3, the DNA is TGTGCCAGCAGCCAAAATCCGGGGACAGCGGCAGATACGCAGTATTTT. Its protein product is CASSQNPGTAADTQYF.

CDR3 in amino acids: CASSKLVGAKNIQYF. CDR3 coding DNA: TGTGCCAGCAGCAAATTGGTCGGGGCCAAAAACATTCAGTACTTC. This chain joins TRBV21-1 and TRBJ2-4; the D call of TRBD2 is as the table states it, not checked on the DNA. TRBV21-1 is listed as a pseudogene. The CDR3 sequence is 15 residues long.

The CDR3 protein is CASTLGSTSGYQETQYF. The CDR3, as DNA: TGTGCCAGCACCCTGGGATCGACTAGCGGGTACCAAGAGACCCAGTACTTC. This chain connects TRBV4-2 to TRBJ2-5; 10 bases are a match to TRBD2. The CDR3 consists of 17 residues. Unmatched junction bases numbered 11, after V lost 7 bases and J lost 0 bases. The V gene's germline CDR1 is LGHNA and CDR2 YNFKEQ.

The J gene is TRBJ1-3, the V gene TRBV7-2; TRBD1 is a possible D gene (6 bases). CDR3 size: 14 residues. Germline V gene data show CDR1 as SGHTA and CDR2 as FQGNSA. The V end was cut by 5 bases, the J end by 5 bases, with 13 bases between. In nucleotides, the CDR3 is TGTGCCAGCAGCGACAACAGGGCGAGAAACACCATATATTTT. Protein: CASSDNRARNTIYF.

Comment on this clone: The same CDR3 also results from other DNA sequences found in this sample. The chain employs TRBV6-5 and TRBJ2-5; the match to TRBD2 covers 8 bases. The CDR3 is 13 residues long. V shed 6 bases and J 5 bases; nucleotides not matched to a gene: 5. The germline V gene has CDR1 MNHEY and CDR2 SVGAGI. The CDR3 is CASSLPGGETQYF. CDR3 coding DNA: TGTGCCAGCAGCCTCCCGGGAGGGGAGACCCAGTACTTC.

This clone has only one observation. The rearrangement joins TRBV27 to TRBJ1-2, with D perhaps TRBD1 (5 bases). Trimming took off 2 bases at V and 8 bases at J, with 12 bases between the two ends. Germline V CDR1 and CDR2: MNHEY, SMNVEV (reference sequence). This CDR3 region has 13 residues. Written as DNA, the CDR3 is TGTGCCAGCAGTTTAGCCAGGGATAGCGGCTACACCTTC. The encoded protein is CASSLARDSGYTF.

The rearrangement joins TRBV2 to TRBJ2-7; 11 bases agree with TRBD2. The CDR3 consists of 14 residues. V lost 7 bases, J lost 4 bases, and 6 bases stayed unmatched. CDR1 and CDR2 from the germline V gene are SNHLY and FYNNEI. CDR3 sequence (DNA): TGTGCCAGCATTGGACTAGCGGGTGGATACGAGCAGTACTTC. Amino acids: CASIGLAGGYEQYF.